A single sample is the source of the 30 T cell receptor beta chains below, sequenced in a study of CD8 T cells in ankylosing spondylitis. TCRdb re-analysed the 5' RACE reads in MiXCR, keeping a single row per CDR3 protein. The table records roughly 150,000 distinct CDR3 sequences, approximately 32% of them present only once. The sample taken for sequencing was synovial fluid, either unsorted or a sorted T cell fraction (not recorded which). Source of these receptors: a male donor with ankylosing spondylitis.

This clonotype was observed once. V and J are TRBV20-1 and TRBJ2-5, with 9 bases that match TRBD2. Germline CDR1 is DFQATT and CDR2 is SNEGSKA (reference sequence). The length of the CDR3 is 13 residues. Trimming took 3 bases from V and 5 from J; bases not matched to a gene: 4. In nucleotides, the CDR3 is TGCAGTGCTAGGGGACTAGCACAGGAGACCCAGTACTTC. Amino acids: CSARGLAQETQYF.

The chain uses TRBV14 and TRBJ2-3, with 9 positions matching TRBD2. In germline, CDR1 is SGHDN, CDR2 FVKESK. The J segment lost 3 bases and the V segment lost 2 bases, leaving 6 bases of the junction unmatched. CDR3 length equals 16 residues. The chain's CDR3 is CASSQLKREATDTQYF. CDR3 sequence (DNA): TGTGCCAGCAGCCAACTTAAGCGGGAGGCTACAGATACGCAGTATTTT.

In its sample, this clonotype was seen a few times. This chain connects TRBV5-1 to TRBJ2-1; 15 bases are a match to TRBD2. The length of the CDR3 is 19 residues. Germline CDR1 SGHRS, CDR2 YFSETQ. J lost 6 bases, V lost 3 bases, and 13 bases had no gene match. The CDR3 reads CASSSLGLAGGPGGNEQFF. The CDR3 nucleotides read TGCGCCAGCAGCTCCCTCGGACTAGCGGGAGGGCCCGGCGGCAATGAGCAGTTCTTC.

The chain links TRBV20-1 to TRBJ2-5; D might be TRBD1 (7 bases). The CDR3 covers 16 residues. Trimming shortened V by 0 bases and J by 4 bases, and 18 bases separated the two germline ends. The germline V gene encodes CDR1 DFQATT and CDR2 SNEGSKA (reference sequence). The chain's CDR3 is CSARDPSPQGGETQYF. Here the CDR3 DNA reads TGCAGTGCTAGAGATCCCTCTCCGCAGGGGGGAGAGACCCAGTACTTC.

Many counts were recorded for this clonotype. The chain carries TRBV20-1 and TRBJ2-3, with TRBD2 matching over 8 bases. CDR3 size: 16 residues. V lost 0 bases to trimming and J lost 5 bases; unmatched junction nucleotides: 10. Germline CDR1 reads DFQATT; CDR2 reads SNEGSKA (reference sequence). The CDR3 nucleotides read TGCAGTGCTAGAGATCCGAAGCGGGAGTTGGGAGATACGCAGTATTTT. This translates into CSARDPKRELGDTQYF.

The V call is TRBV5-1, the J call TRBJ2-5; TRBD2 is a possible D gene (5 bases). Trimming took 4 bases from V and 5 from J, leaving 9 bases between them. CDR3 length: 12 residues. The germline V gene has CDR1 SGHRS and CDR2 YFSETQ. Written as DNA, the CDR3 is TGCGCCAGCAGCACACGCGGGGAGACCCAGTACTTC. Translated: CASSTRGETQYF.

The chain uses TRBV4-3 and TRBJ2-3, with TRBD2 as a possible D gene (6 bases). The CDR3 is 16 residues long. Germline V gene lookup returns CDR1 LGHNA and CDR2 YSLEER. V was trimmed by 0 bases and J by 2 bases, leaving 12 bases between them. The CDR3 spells CASSQDGDSNTDTQYF. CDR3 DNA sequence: TGCGCCAGCAGCCAAGATGGGGACTCGAACACAGATACGCAGTATTTT.

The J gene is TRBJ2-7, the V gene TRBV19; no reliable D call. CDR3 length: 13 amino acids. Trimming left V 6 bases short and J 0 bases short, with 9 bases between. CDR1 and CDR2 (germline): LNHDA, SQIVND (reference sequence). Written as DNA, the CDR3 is TGTGCCAGTAGGGGAATGGGCTCCTACGAGCAGTACTTC. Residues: CASRGMGSYEQYF.

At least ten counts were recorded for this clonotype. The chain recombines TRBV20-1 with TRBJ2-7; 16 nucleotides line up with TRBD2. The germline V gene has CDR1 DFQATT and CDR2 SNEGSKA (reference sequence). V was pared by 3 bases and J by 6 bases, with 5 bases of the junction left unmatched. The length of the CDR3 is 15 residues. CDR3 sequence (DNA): TGCAGTGCTAGGGGACTAGCGGGAGGGCCGAGCGAGCAGTACTTC. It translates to CSARGLAGGPSEQYF.

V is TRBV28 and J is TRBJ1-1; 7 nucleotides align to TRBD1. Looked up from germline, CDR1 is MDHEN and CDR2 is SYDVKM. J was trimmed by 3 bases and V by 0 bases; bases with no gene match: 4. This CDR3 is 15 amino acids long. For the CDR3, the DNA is TGTGCCAGCAGTTTATGGATCACAGGGGACACTGAAGCTTTCTTT. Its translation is CASSLWITGDTEAFF.

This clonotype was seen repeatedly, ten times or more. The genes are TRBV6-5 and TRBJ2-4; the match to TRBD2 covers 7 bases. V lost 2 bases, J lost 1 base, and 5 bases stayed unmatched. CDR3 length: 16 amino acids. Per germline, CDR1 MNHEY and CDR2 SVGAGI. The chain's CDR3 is CASSYGGDGAKNIQYF. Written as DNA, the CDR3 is TGTGCCAGCAGTTACGGGGGGGATGGGGCCAAAAACATTCAGTACTTC.

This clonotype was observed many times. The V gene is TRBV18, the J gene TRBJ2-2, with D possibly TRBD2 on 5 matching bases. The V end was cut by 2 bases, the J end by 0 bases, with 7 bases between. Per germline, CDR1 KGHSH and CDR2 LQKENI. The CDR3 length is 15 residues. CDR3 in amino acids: CASSPERSNTGELFF. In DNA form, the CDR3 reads TGTGCCAGCTCACCAGAGCGGTCGAACACCGGGGAGCTGTTTTTT.

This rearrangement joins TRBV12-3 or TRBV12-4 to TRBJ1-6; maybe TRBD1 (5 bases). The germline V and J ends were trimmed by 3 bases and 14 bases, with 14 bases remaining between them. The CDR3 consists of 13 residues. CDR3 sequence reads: CASSFVVADTLHF. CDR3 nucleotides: TGTGCCAGCAGTTTCGTGGTGGCGGACACCCTCCACTTT.

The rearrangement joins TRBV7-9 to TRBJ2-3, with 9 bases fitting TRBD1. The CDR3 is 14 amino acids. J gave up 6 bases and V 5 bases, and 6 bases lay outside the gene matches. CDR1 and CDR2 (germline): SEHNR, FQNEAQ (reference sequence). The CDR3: CASSLGQGVDTQYF. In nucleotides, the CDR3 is TGTGCCAGCAGCCTGGGACAGGGAGTGGATACGCAGTATTTT.

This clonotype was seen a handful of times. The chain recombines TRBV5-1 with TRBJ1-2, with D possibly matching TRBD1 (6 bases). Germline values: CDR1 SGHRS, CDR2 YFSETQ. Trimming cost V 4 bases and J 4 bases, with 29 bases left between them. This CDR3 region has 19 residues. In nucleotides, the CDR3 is TGCGCCAGCAGCCAAACTCCCGGGACAAGAGGGACGAAGGGCTATGGCTACACCTTC. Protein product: CASSQTPGTRGTKGYGYTF. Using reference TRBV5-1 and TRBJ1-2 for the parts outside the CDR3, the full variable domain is KAGVTQTPRYLIKTRGQQVTLSCSPISGHRSVSWYQQTPGQGLQFLFEYFSETQRNKGNFPGRFSGRQFSNSRSEMNVSTLELGDSALYLCASSQTPGTRGTKGYGYTFGSGTRLTVV.

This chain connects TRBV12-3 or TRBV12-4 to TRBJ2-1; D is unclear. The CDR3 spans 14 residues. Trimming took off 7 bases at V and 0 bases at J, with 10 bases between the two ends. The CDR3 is CASIRSSSYNEQFF. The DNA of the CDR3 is TGTGCCAGCATAAGGTCCAGCTCCTACAATGAGCAGTTCTTC.

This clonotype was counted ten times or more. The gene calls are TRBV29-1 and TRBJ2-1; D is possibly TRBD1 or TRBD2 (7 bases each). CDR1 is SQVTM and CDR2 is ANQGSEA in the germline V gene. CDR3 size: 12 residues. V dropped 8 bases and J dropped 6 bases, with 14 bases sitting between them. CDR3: CSQGGGGNEQFF. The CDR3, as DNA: TGCAGCCAGGGGGGAGGGGGCAATGAGCAGTTCTTC.

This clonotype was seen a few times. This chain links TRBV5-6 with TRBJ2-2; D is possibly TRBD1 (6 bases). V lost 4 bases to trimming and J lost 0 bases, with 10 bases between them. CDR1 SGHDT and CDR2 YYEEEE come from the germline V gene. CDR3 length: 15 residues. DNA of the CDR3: TGTGCCAGCAGCCGGACAGTCTCGAACACCGGGGAGCTGTTTTTT. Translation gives CASSRTVSNTGELFF.

The CDR3 bases are TGTGCCTGGAGTGCCTGGACAGGGCATGGAAATTCACCCCTCCACTTT. This translates into CAWSAWTGHGNSPLHF. This rearrangement joins TRBV30 to TRBJ1-6, with TRBD1 matching over 8 bases. CDR1 GTSNPN and CDR2 SVGIG come from the germline V gene (reference sequence). The CDR3 extends over 16 amino acids. The junction had 9 bases not matched to a gene; V was cut back by 1 base and J by 7 bases.

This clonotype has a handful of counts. The DNA for the CDR3 is TGTGCCAGCTCCCACGGACAGGGATTCTACGAGCAGTACTTC. The encoded protein is CASSHGQGFYEQYF. The chain is built from TRBV18 and TRBJ2-7, with 8 nucleotides matching TRBD1. V shed 6 bases, J shed 3 bases, and the junction held 7 bases outside the gene matches. The CDR3 length is 14 residues. Germline values: CDR1 KGHSH, CDR2 LQKENI.

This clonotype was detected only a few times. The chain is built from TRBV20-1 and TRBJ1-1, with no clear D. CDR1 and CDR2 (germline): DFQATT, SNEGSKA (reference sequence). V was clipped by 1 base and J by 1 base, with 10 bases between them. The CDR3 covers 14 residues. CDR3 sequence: CSARVVGPNTEAFF. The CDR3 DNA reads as TGCAGTGCTAGAGTGGTCGGACCGAACACTGAAGCTTTCTTT.

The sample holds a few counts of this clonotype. DNA for the CDR3: TGCAGCGGAATCCGGGGCCTAAAAGGGGCAGGCGGGGAGCTGTTTTTT. It is translated as CSGIRGLKGAGGELFF. The gene calls are TRBV29-1 and TRBJ2-2; D might be TRBD1 or TRBD2, each matching 5 bases. Trimming pared 7 bases from V and 7 bases from J, leaving 25 bases between. Per germline, CDR1 SQVTM and CDR2 ANQGSEA. The CDR3 length is 16 residues.

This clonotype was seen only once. The chain's CDR3 is CASSHTRVSTDTQYF. The CDR3, as DNA: TGTGCCAGCAGCCATACGCGCGTTAGCACAGATACGCAGTATTTT. The chain joins TRBV3-1 to TRBJ2-3, with no clear D. The CDR3 has 15 amino acids. Trimming removed 3 bases from V and 0 bases from J, with 10 bases in between. The V gene's germline CDR1 is LGHDT and CDR2 YNNKEL (reference sequence).

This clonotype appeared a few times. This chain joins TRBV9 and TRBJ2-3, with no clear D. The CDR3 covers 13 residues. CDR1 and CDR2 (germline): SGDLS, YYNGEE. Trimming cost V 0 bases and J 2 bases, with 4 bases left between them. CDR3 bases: TGTGCCAGCAGCGTAGACATCACAGATACGCAGTATTTT. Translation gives CASSVDITDTQYF.

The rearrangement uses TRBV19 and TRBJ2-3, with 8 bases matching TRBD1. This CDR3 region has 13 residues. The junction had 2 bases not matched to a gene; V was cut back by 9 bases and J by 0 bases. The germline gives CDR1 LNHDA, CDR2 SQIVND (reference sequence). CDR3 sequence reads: CARDRASTDTQYF. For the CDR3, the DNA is TGTGCCAGGGACAGGGCAAGCACAGATACGCAGTATTTT.

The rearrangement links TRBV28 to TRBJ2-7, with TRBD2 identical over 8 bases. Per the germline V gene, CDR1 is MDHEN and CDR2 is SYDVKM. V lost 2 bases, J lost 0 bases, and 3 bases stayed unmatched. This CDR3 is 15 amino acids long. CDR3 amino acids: CASSLPGLASYEQYF. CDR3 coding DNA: TGTGCCAGCAGTTTACCTGGACTAGCCTCCTACGAGCAGTACTTC.

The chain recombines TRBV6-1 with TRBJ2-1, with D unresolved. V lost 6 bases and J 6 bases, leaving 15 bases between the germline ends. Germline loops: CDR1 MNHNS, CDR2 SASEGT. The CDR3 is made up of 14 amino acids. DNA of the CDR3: TGTGCCAGCAGCAACGGGCAGATAGCCAATGAGCAGTTCTTC. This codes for CASSNGQIANEQFF.

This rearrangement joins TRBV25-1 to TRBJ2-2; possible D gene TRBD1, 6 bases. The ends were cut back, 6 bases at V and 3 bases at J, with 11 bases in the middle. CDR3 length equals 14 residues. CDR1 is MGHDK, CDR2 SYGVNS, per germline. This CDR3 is CASRGAGDTGELFF. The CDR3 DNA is TGTGCCAGCAGGGGGGCAGGCGACACCGGGGAGCTGTTTTTT.

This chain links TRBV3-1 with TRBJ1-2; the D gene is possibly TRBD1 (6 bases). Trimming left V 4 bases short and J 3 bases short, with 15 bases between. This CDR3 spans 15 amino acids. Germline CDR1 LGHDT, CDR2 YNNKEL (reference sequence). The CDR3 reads CASSPGSGVYYGYTF. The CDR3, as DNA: TGTGCCAGCAGCCCAGGCTCAGGGGTATACTATGGCTACACCTTC.

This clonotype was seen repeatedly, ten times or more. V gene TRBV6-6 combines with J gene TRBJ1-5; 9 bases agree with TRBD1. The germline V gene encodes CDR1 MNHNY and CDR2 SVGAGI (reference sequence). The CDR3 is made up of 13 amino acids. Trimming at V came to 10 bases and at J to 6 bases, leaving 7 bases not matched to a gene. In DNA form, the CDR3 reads TGTGCCACACAGGGGGCTATGGTTCAGCCCCAGCATTTT. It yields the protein CATQGAMVQPQHF.